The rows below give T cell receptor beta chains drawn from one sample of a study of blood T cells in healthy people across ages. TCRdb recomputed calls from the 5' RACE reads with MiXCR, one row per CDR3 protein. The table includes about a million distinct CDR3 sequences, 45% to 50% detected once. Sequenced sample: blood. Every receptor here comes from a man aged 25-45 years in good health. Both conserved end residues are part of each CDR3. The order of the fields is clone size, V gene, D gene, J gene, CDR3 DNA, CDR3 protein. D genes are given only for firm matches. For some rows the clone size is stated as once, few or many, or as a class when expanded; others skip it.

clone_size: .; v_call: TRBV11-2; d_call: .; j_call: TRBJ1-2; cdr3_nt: TGTGCCAGCAGCTTGGGACAAAATAACTATGGCTACACCTTC; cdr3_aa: CASSLGQNNYGYTF
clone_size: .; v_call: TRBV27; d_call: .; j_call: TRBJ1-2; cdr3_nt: TGTGCCAGCAGGCCCTTCACGGCCAGGATAACTGACTATGGCTACACCTTC; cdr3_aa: CASRPFTARITDYGYTF
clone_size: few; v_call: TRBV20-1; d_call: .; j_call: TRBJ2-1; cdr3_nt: TGCAGTGCTAGGGGGGCTAGCCGCTCCTACAATGAGCAGTTCTTC; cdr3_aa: CSARGASRSYNEQFF
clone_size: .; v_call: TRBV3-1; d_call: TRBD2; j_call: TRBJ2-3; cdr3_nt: TGTGCCAGCAGCCGCGTGCTGCGGGGGGCTTACACAGATACGCAGTATTTT; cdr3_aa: CASSRVLRGAYTDTQYF
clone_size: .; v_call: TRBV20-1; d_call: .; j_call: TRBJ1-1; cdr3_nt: TGCAGTGCTAGAGATCGGGGTCGGGGGAAGGCTGAAGCTTTCTTT; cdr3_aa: CSARDRGRGKAEAFF
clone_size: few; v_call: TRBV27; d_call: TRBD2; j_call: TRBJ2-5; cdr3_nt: TGTGCCAGCAGTCTGACTAGCGGGGTTAAGACGGAGACCCAGTACTTC; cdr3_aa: CASSLTSGVKTETQYF
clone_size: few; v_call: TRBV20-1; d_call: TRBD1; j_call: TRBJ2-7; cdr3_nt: TGCAGTGCTGACCTCGGGACAGGTTACGAGCAGTACTTC; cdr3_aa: CSADLGTGYEQYF
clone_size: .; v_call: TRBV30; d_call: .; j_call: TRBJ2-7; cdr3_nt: TGTGCCTGGAGTCGTAGTGCTCCCTACGAGCAGTACTTC; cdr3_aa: CAWSRSAPYEQYF
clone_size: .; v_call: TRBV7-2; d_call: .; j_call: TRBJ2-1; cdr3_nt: TGTGCCAGCAGCTTAGGGGCTCTGACTAGGGATGAGCAGTTCTTC; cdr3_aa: CASSLGALTRDEQFF
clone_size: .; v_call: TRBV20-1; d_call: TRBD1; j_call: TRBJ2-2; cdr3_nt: TGCAGTGCTCGGGACAGCACGAACACCGGGGAGCTGTTTTTT; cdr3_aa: CSARDSTNTGELFF
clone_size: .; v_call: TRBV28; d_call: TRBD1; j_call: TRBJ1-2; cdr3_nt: TGTGCCAGCCAGGGGGGGACCTATGGCTACACCTTC; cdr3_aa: CASQGGTYGYTF
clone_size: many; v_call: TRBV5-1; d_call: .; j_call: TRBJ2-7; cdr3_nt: TGTGCCAGCAGTCTTCAGGGCTCCCCCTACGAGCAGTACTTC; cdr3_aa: CASSLQGSPYEQYF
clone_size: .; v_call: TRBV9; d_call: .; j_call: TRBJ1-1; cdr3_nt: TGTGCCAGCAGCGTAGAGGGCTTCAATACTGAAGCTTTCTTT; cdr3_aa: CASSVEGFNTEAFF